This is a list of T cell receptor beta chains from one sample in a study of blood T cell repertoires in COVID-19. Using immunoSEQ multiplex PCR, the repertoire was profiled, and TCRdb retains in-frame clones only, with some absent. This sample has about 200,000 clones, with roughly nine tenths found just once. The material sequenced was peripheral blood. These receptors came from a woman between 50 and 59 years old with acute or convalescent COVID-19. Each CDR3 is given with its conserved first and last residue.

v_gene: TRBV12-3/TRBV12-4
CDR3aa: CASRGQTNTEAFF

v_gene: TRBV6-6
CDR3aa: CASSPRGALLGNQPQHF

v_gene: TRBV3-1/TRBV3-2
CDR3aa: CASSQVGGNTEAFF

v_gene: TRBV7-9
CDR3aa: CASNSFAYNEQFF

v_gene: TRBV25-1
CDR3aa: CASSEYIYEQYF

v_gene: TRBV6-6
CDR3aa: CASSYSGAGGELFF

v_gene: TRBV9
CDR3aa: CASSVGTAGDYGLLVEQYF

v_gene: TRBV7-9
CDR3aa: CASSLGVDGGRTGYTF

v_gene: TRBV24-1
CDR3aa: CATSDPLMTQYF

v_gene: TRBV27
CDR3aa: CASSLRAGTSGYEQYF

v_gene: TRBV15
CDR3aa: CATSRGGGNEKLFF

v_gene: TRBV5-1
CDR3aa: CASSQGQGGYGYTF

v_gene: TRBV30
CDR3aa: CAWSVGPGGGQPQHF

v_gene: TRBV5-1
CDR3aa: CASRSGQGLPRTGELFF

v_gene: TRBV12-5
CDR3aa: CASRGVTSDYEQYF

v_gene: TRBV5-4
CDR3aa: CASSSPSSSGGQETQYF

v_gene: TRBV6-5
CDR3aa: CASSLEVSSYEQYF

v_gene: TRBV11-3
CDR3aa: CASSLGGSIHNEQFF

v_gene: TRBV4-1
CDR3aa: CASSEDRYTEAFF

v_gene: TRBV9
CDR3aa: CASSVLSGQYNEQFF

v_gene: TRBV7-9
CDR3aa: CASSLPAAVNYGYTF

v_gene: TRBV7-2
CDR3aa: CASSFGQAYEQYF

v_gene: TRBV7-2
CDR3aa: CASSSLVRARKGGEKLFF

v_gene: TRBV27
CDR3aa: CASSSNLYVGGTDTQYF

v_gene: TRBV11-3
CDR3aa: CASSLSGTNYEQYF

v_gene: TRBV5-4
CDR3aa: CASSLAGAQETQYF

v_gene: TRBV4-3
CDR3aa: CASSQERRGLGQGEQFF

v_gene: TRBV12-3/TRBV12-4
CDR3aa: CASSGDSYGYTF

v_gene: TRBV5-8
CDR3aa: CASSRLQGGGQPQHF

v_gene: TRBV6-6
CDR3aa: CASSYQGAGTGELFF

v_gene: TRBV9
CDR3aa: CASSRGGSYEQYF

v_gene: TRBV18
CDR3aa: CASSPMMTGTEAFF

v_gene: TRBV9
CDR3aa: CASSVGPLTDTQYF

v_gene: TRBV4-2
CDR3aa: CASSQVPGGRGSNEQFF

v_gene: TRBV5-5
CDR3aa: CASSLRRGAGIYEQYF

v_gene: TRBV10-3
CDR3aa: CAISGTSGVYNEQFF

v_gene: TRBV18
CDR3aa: CASSPGGRASYEQYF

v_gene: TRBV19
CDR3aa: CASRIGDSTNYGYTF

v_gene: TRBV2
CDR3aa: CASSEGRSSNQPQHF

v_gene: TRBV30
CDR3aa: CAWSRGTGYTF

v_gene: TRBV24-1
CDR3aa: CATSEAGGTEAFF

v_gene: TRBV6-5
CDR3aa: CASRPGTGEETQYF

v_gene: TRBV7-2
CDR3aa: CASRLRLNTEAFF